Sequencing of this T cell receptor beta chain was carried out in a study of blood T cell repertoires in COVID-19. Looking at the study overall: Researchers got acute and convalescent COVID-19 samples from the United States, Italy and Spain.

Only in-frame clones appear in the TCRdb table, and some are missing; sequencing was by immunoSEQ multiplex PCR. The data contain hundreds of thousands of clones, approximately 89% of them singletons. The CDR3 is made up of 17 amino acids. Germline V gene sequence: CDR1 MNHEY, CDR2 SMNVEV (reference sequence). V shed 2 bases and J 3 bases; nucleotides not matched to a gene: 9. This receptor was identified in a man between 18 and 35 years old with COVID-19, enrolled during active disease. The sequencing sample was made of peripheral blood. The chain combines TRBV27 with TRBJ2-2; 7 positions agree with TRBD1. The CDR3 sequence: CASSLEWTGTYTGELFF. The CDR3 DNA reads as TGTGCCAGCAGTTTAGAGTGGACAGGTACATACACCGGGGAGCTGTTTTTT.